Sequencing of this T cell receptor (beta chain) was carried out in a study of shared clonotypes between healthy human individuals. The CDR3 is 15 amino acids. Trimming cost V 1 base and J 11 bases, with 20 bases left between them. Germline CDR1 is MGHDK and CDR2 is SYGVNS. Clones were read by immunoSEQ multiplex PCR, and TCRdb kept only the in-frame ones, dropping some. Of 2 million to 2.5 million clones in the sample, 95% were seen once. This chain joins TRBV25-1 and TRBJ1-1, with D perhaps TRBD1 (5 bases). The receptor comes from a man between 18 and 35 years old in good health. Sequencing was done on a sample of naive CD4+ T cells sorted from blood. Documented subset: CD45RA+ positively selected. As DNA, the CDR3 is TGTGCCAGCAGTGAATTAGGGGCGGAGTCCCAACGGGCTTTCTTT. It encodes CASSELGAESQRAFF.